One sample yielded the 12 T cell receptor beta chains listed below, sequenced in a study of chemoradiotherapy in HPV16-positive cancers. The data were produced by immunoSEQ multiplex PCR, yet TCRdb's version contains in-frame clones alone and is incomplete. Altogether approximately 17,000 clones are present, 85% to 90% being singletons, with the ten largest covering 2% to 2.5%. Material: blood, obtained from a patient who underwent chemoradiotherapy. The receptor source for this set is a human donor with HPV-associated anogenital cancer.

This clone was recorded once. The V and J genes are TRBV19 and TRBJ2-7; a weak D match, TRBD1 (5 bases). Germline V gene sequence: CDR1 LNHDA, CDR2 SQIVND (reference sequence). The CDR3 has 14 amino acids. The V end lost 4 bases, the J end lost 4 bases, and 14 bases lay between the germline ends. CDR3: CASSTGQGRYEQYF. Here the CDR3 DNA reads TGTGCCAGTAGTACGGGCCAGGGAAGGTACGAGCAGTACTTC.

This chain links TRBV6-6 with TRBJ2-3; D gene unclear. The V gene's germline CDR1 is MNHNY and CDR2 SVGAGI (reference sequence). V was pared by 6 bases and J by 2 bases, with 12 bases between. This CDR3 comprises 14 residues. The CDR3 here is CASSAVRATDTQYF. CDR3 sequence (DNA): TGTGCCAGCAGCGCGGTCCGGGCCACAGATACGCAGTATTTT.

This chain connects TRBV5-1 to TRBJ1-1; 9 bases match TRBD1. The trim removed 0 bases at V and 3 bases at J, leaving 6 bases unmatched. CDR1 SGHRS and CDR2 YFSETQ come from the germline V gene. The CDR3 runs to 16 residues. The chain's CDR3 is CASSLGTGARDTEAFF. The CDR3 DNA follows: TGCGCCAGCAGCTTGGGGACAGGGGCAAGGGACACTGAAGCTTTCTTT. The whole variable domain, remainder taken from reference TRBV5-1 and TRBJ1-1, is KAGVTQTPRYLIKTRGQQVTLSCSPISGHRSVSWYQQTPGQGLQFLFEYFSETQRNKGNFPGRFSGRQFSNSRSEMNVSTLELGDSALYLCASSLGTGARDTEAFFGQGTRLTVV.

The genes are TRBV7-9 and TRBJ2-2, with 7 nucleotides matching TRBD1. Trimming cost V 1 base and J 6 bases; bases outside gene matches: 8. Germline-derived CDR1 and CDR2 are SEHNR and FQNEAQ (reference sequence). The CDR3 extends over 16 amino acids. CDR3 protein: CASSLDSGTAPGELFF. CDR3 nucleotides: TGTGCCAGCAGCTTAGATTCTGGGACAGCACCCGGGGAGCTGTTTTTT.

The chain uses TRBV5-6 and TRBJ2-7; D call uncertain. Germline V gives CDR1 SGHDT, CDR2 YYEEEE. This CDR3 is 15 amino acids long. V lost 1 base and J 2 bases, leaving 13 bases between the germline ends. The CDR3 protein is CASSLIPQPAYEQYF. CDR3 DNA: TGTGCCAGCAGCTTGATCCCGCAACCCGCCTACGAGCAGTACTTC.

The chain recombines TRBV12-5 with TRBJ1-1; D call uncertain. V was pared by 1 base and J by 0 bases, with 6 bases between. The germline V gene has CDR1 LGHNT and CDR2 FRNRAP. This CDR3 region has 14 residues. CDR3 region: CASGLGIMNTEAFF. CDR3 nucleotides: TGTGCTAGTGGTTTGGGCATCATGAACACTGAAGCTTTCTTT.

A few counts support this clone. V usage is TRBV4-1 and J usage is TRBJ2-5; maybe TRBD1 (6 bases). Germline V lookup: CDR1 MGHRA, CDR2 YSYEKL. The CDR3 contains 15 residues. V was clipped by 2 bases and J by 5 bases, with 15 bases between them. Here the CDR3 DNA reads TGCGCCAGCAGCCAAAGACCAGGGGCACCGGAGACCCAGTACTTC. Translating gives CASSQRPGAPETQYF.

The rearrangement links TRBV27 to TRBJ2-5; D might be TRBD2 (5 bases). CDR3 size: 18 residues. V dropped 3 bases and J dropped 7 bases, with 27 bases sitting between them. Looked up from germline, CDR1 is MNHEY and CDR2 is SMNVEV (reference sequence). The CDR3: CASSLTYPLTNARGTQYF. In DNA, the CDR3 is TGTGCCAGCAGTTTGACTTACCCTCTCACTAATGCTCGGGGGACCCAGTACTTC.

This chain links TRBV25-1 with TRBJ1-2; D is possibly TRBD1 (5 bases). V was pared by 6 bases and J by 2 bases, with 19 bases between. Looked up from germline, CDR1 is MGHDK and CDR2 is SYGVNS. The CDR3 has 16 residues. This CDR3 reads CASRERFRVGNYGYTF. The CDR3 bases are TGTGCCAGCAGGGAAAGATTCAGGGTAGGAAACTATGGCTACACCTTC.

The chain joins TRBV9 to TRBJ2-1; D may be TRBD1 or TRBD2 (5 bases each). Germline-derived CDR1 and CDR2 are SGDLS and YYNGEE. The CDR3 extends over 13 amino acids. V was pared by 3 bases and J by 9 bases, with 13 bases between. As DNA, the CDR3 is TGTGCCAGCAGCGCCACCGGGGCGTTTGAGCAGTTCTTC. Translated, it gives CASSATGAFEQFF.

The chain carries TRBV6-1 and TRBJ1-1; D unresolved. With 3 bases removed from V and 1 base from J, the gap between germline ends came to 6 bases. The CDR3 sequence is 13 residues long. The germline V gene encodes CDR1 MNHNS and CDR2 SASEGT. The CDR3 nucleotides read TGTGCCAGCAGTGATGTGGAGAACACTGAAGCTTTCTTT. Protein: CASSDVENTEAFF.

The chain recombines TRBV5-1 with TRBJ1-6; D not certain. Germline V gene sequence: CDR1 SGHRS, CDR2 YFSETQ. The ends were cut back, 4 bases at V and 0 bases at J, with 11 bases in the middle. The CDR3 extends over 16 amino acids. The CDR3 DNA sequence: TGCGCCAGCAGCGCGACGGTCCCCTCCTATAATTCACCCCTCCACTTT. This codes for CASSATVPSYNSPLHF.